The 20 T cell receptor beta chains below come from one sample, sequenced in a study of regulatory T cells in long-lasting Graves disease (dated by TCRdb to the early 2020s). This sample's time point label indicates: newly diagnosed GD, antithyroid drugs for less than 3 months. RNA was extracted from PBMCs in TRIzol for both TCR sequencing and RNA sequencing. Libraries were constructed by multiplex PCR. Instrument on record: Illumina HiSeq 4000. iRepertoire HTBI primers and Arm-PCR amplification of CDR3 regions were used to construct TCR beta libraries. TCRdb handled the public reads itself, with Q25 trimming in fastp and clone calling in MiXCR, and kept productive beta chains. Rows are unified per CDR3 protein, each entry keeping the most common DNA and genes. The sample records around 400,000 distinct CDR3 sequences, less than 20% of which are singletons. The ten largest account for 20% to 25% of the sample.

The source was peripheral blood mononuclear cells (PBMCs), collected at new diagnosis, from a patient treated with antithyroid drugs. These receptor sequences come from a female donor with Graves disease.

This clonotype was observed many times. The chain uses TRBV2 and TRBJ2-2; tentative D call: TRBD1 (6 bases). The CDR3 runs 15 residues. Trimming removed 6 bases at V and 0 bases at J, with 11 bases between. Germline loops: CDR1 SNHLY, CDR2 FYNNEI. The CDR3: CASRGAPANTGELFF. The CDR3 region has the DNA TGTGCCAGCAGGGGGGCCCCCGCGAACACCGGGGAGCTGTTTTTT.

This clonotype was observed many times. The junction and the germline gene differ at one end; a read error may be behind it. The genes are TRBV5-1 and TRBJ1-4; 8 bases align to TRBD1. Germline CDR1 SGHRS, CDR2 YFSETQ. The CDR3 has 14 amino acids. The CDR3 spells CASSLGQGGEKLFF. CDR3 nucleotide sequence: TGTGCCAGCAGCTTAGGACAGGGTGGCGAAAAACTGTTTTTT.

This clonotype was seen many times. The rearrangement joins TRBV28 to TRBJ2-2; a weak D match, TRBD1 (6 bases). Germline lookup yields CDR1 MDHEN and CDR2 SYDVKM. The length of the CDR3 is 15 residues. V lost 4 bases to trimming and J lost 6 bases, with 15 bases between them. CDR3 sequence reads: CASSSQAPGAGELFF. Here the CDR3 DNA reads TGTGCCAGCAGTTCCCAAGCCCCAGGGGCCGGGGAGCTGTTTTTT.

This clonotype was observed at least ten times. This chain joins TRBV15 and TRBJ1-1; 7 bases align to TRBD1. This CDR3 comprises 14 residues. Trimming took 4 bases from V and 4 from J; bases not matched to a gene: 6. CDR1 LNHNV and CDR2 YYDKDF come from the germline V gene (reference sequence). The CDR3 nucleotides are TGTGCCACCAGCACCCGGACAGGTCCCACTGAAGCTTTCTTT. Amino acids: CATSTRTGPTEAFF.

The J gene is TRBJ2-3, the V gene TRBV6-5; the D gene is possibly TRBD2 (7 bases). V lost 2 bases and J 4 bases, leaving 10 bases between the germline ends. The CDR3 is 14 residues long. Germline V gives CDR1 MNHEY, CDR2 SVGAGI. CDR3: CASSYRGGPDTQYF. CDR3 coding DNA: TGTGCCAGCAGTTACCGCGGGGGCCCAGATACGCAGTATTTT.

Many counts were recorded for this clonotype. The genes are TRBV30 and TRBJ2-3; 8 bases fit TRBD2. Germline lookup yields CDR1 GTSNPN and CDR2 SVGIG (reference sequence). The CDR3 spans 14 residues. J gave up 3 bases and V 2 bases, and 4 bases lay outside the gene matches. This CDR3 reads CAWSWLAGTDTQYF. The CDR3 bases are TGTGCCTGGAGTTGGTTAGCGGGGACAGATACGCAGTATTTT.

There are a few counts of this clonotype. V is TRBV5-1 and J is TRBJ2-7; possibly TRBD2 for D (6 bases). Trimming left V 0 bases short and J 9 bases short, with 13 bases between. In germline, CDR1 is SGHRS, CDR2 YFSETQ. The CDR3 spans 13 residues. The chain's CDR3 is CASSLAGRSGQYF. The DNA for the CDR3 is TGCGCCAGCAGCTTGGCAGGGAGGAGCGGGCAGTACTTC.

The chain links TRBV19 to TRBJ2-1, with 10 bases matching TRBD2. Trimming removed 5 bases from V and 1 base from J; junction bases left unmatched: 5. CDR3 length equals 16 residues. In germline, CDR1 is LNHDA, CDR2 SQIVND (reference sequence). For the CDR3, the DNA is TGTGCCAGTAGTCACGGACTAGCGGCTTCCTACAATGAGCAGTTCTTC. This codes for CASSHGLAASYNEQFF.

This clonotype was recorded many times. The chain employs TRBV6-1 and TRBJ2-7, with D possibly TRBD1 on 5 matching bases. Trimming removed 6 bases from V and 0 bases from J, with 15 bases in between. Germline V lookup: CDR1 MNHNS, CDR2 SASEGT. This CDR3 spans 15 amino acids. Here the CDR3 DNA reads TGTGCCAGCAGACAGGACATTGCCTACTCCTACGAGCAGTACTTC. This encodes CASRQDIAYSYEQYF.

This clonotype appeared many times. This CDR3 reads CASRDPKSEQFF. The CDR3 coding sequence is TGTGCCAGCAGGGACCCCAAATCTGAGCAGTTCTTC. The V call is TRBV6-2 or TRBV6-3, the J call TRBJ2-1; D is undetermined. V lost 6 bases and J 9 bases, leaving 12 bases between the germline ends. Germline CDR1 MNHEY, CDR2 SVGEGT. This CDR3 region has 12 residues.

This clonotype occurred a few times. The chain has TRBV3-1 and TRBJ2-2; 7 bases map to TRBD1. After removal of 2 bases from V and 6 bases from J, the junction contained 12 bases not matched to a gene. Germline V gene data show CDR1 as LGHDT and CDR2 as YNNKEL (reference sequence). This CDR3 is 17 amino acids long. CDR3 loop: CASSQNTAGTVAGELFF. The DNA for the CDR3 is TGTGCCAGCAGCCAAAACACGGCAGGGACAGTCGCCGGGGAGCTGTTTTTT.

In its sample, this clonotype was seen many times. The gene calls are TRBV7-3 and TRBJ2-2; TRBD1 matches at 7 bases. Germline V lookup: CDR1 SGHTA, CDR2 FQGTGA. Germline trimming cut 5 bases from V and 6 bases from J; bases unmatched to any gene: 6. The CDR3 has 14 amino acids. DNA of the CDR3: TGTGCCAGCAGCAAGGACAGGCTTCCCGGGGAGCTGTTTTTT. It is translated as CASSKDRLPGELFF.

This clonotype was recorded many times. The rearrangement links TRBV29-1 to TRBJ2-3; D call uncertain. V was pared by 3 bases and J by 3 bases, with 7 bases between. The germline gives CDR1 SQVTM, CDR2 ANQGSEA. The CDR3 loop spans 12 amino acids. The CDR3, as DNA: TGCAGCGTTGATATTCCTACAGATACGCAGTATTTT. This encodes CSVDIPTDTQYF.

This clonotype was counted at least ten times. V usage is TRBV27 and J usage is TRBJ1-3; 8 bases line up with TRBD1. With 5 bases clipped from V and 0 bases from J, the junction kept 12 bases outside the gene matches. This CDR3 spans 18 amino acids. CDR1 is MNHEY and CDR2 is SMNVEV in the germline V gene (reference sequence). CDR3 protein: CASSPRRTGQTSGNTIYF. For the CDR3, the DNA is TGTGCCAGCAGTCCGCGGCGGACAGGGCAAACCTCTGGAAACACCATATATTTT.

At least ten counts were recorded for this clonotype. The rearrangement links TRBV27 to TRBJ2-3; a weak D match, TRBD2 (6 bases). Per the germline V gene, CDR1 is MNHEY and CDR2 is SMNVEV (reference sequence). V dropped 6 bases and J dropped 5 bases, with 15 bases sitting between them. The length of the CDR3 is 14 residues. The CDR3 loop reads CASSRTEGRDTQYF. The CDR3 DNA reads as TGTGCCAGCAGCAGGACGGAGGGGAGAGATACGCAGTATTTT.

J is TRBJ2-2 and V is TRBV20-1; perhaps D is TRBD1 or TRBD2 (5 bases each). Per germline, CDR1 DFQATT and CDR2 SNEGSKA (reference sequence). This CDR3 has 16 residues. The V gene lost 6 bases and the J gene lost 9 bases, with 26 bases spanning the gap. Here the CDR3 DNA reads TGCAGTGCCCCCTCTTCGGCAGAGGGTAGGGGCCGGGAGCTGTTTTTT. This codes for CSAPSSAEGRGRELFF.

This clonotype was counted many times. The chain has TRBV5-1 and TRBJ1-1, with TRBD1 identical over 7 bases. Germline values: CDR1 SGHRS, CDR2 YFSETQ. Germline trimming cut 4 bases from V and 0 bases from J; bases unmatched to any gene: 9. The CDR3 spans 16 residues. The CDR3 sequence is CASSPDREKLNTEAFF. DNA for the CDR3: TGCGCCAGCAGCCCCGACAGGGAAAAATTGAACACTGAAGCTTTCTTT.

This clonotype showed up many times. The chain is built from TRBV9 and TRBJ1-1; D is unresolved. This CDR3 comprises 14 residues. Deletions cut 0 bases from V and 3 bases from J, with 9 bases between. Germline V gives CDR1 SGDLS, CDR2 YYNGEE. The CDR3 nucleotides read TGTGCCAGCAGCGTAGCTAGCCGGGACACTGAAGCTTTCTTT. Translation gives CASSVASRDTEAFF.

This clonotype was detected only a few times. The V gene is TRBV27, the J gene TRBJ2-1; D may be TRBD2 (6 bases). Trimming removed 1 base at V and 5 bases at J, with 18 bases between. Germline V gene data show CDR1 as MNHEY and CDR2 as SMNVEV (reference sequence). The CDR3 contains 17 residues. CDR3 in amino acids: CASSLYWTPGTHNEQFF. The CDR3 nucleotides are TGTGCCAGCAGTTTATACTGGACACCCGGGACTCACAATGAGCAGTTCTTC.

This clonotype appeared many times. The J gene is TRBJ1-1, the V gene TRBV5-1, with TRBD1 identical over 8 bases. Trimming at V came to 4 bases and at J to 0 bases, leaving 5 bases not matched to a gene. The CDR3 sequence is 15 residues long. CDR1 SGHRS and CDR2 YFSETQ come from the germline V gene. CDR3 DNA sequence: TGCGCCAGCAGCCTACGGACAGGGATGAACACTGAAGCTTTCTTT. Amino acid sequence: CASSLRTGMNTEAFF.